Given below is one T cell receptor (beta chain) in context. Its specificity is not known. Here immunoSEQ multiplex PCR was the method, and the copy in TCRdb shows in-frame clones only, minus some. The sample records about 97,000 clones, around 87% being singletons. The data were taken from a study of T cell responses to AZD1222 COVID-19 vaccine. Study results and caveats: Clonal diversity was possibly underestimated, and white British individuals and females predominated among donors. The breadth and depth of Spike-specific TCRs increased once two AZD1222 doses had been given. Reportedly, nearly half the spike-specific TCRs target unmutated variant regions.

CDR3 length: 18 residues. The germline V gene encodes CDR1 LGHDT and CDR2 YNNKEL (reference sequence). V lost 0 bases, J lost 4 bases, and 11 bases stayed unmatched. The receptor was derived from an adult who received the AZD1222 COVID-19 vaccine. The gene calls are TRBV3-1 (or the pseudogene TRBV3-2) and TRBJ2-3, with TRBD2 matching 9 bases. This material consisted of peripheral blood, taken 28 days after the second AZD1222 dose. This chain's CDR3 is CASSQDLSSGSRADTQYF. CDR3 nucleotides: TGTGCCAGCAGCCAAGATTTGAGTAGCGGGAGTAGGGCAGATACGCAGTATTTT.